These 27 T cell receptor beta chains originate from one sample sequenced in a study of identifying expanded T cells in peripheral blood (dated by TCRdb to between 2018 and 2021). Library preparation employed the immunoSEQ multiplex PCR assay. TCRdb limited this immuneACCESS table to in-frame rearrangements with V and J called. A share of clones is missing; checked studies link under half to unresolved V genes, and the rest is unexplained. The sample has under 120,000 clones on record, 85% to 90% of them singletons. The biggest ten clones account for 16% of the sample. Sequenced input: blood. The receptors come from a person between 18 and 75 years old in good health.

The chain links TRBV18 to TRBJ2-3; D ambiguous. The V and J ends lost 3 bases and 5 bases respectively, with 9 bases between them. The CDR3 contains 13 residues. Germline assignment: CDR1 KGHSH and CDR2 LQKENI. DNA for the CDR3: TGTGCCAGCTCACCCGGGTCCCAAGATACGCAGTATTTT. It encodes CASSPGSQDTQYF.

This chain joins TRBV6-5 and TRBJ2-7; 8 nucleotides align to TRBD1. The V gene end was trimmed by 6 bases and the J gene end by 0 bases; junction bases not matched to a gene: 7. CDR3 length equals 15 residues. Germline-derived CDR1 and CDR2 are MNHEY and SVGAGI. The CDR3 bases are TGTGCCAGCAGACCAGGGGGCTTATACTCCTACGAGCAGTACTTC. This gives the protein CASRPGGLYSYEQYF.

This rearrangement joins TRBV28 to TRBJ2-5; no definite D call. The CDR3 is 16 residues long. The V gene lost 3 bases and the J gene lost 5 bases, with 19 bases spanning the gap. The germline CDR1 and CDR2 sequences are MDHEN and SYDVKM. The CDR3 coding sequence is TGTGCCAGCAGTTTTCAGGAGCCACTCCGCGGCGAGACCCAGTACTTC. Translation: CASSFQEPLRGETQYF.

In this sample, this clone turned up once. The chain employs TRBV27 and TRBJ2-1, with TRBD2 identical over 8 bases. The V gene's germline CDR1 is MNHEY and CDR2 SMNVEV (reference sequence). The CDR3 is made up of 16 amino acids. The trim removed 3 bases at V and 9 bases at J, leaving 13 bases unmatched. Here the CDR3 DNA reads TGTGCCAGCAGTTTTTCCCAGACTAGCGCTCGTCGTGAGCAGTTCTTC. Translated, it gives CASSFSQTSARREQFF.

The chain employs TRBV19 and TRBJ1-6, with D possibly being TRBD1 (6 bases). Germline V lookup: CDR1 LNHDA, CDR2 SQIVND (reference sequence). V was cut by 8 bases and J by 7 bases, with 12 bases left in between. The CDR3 loop spans 13 amino acids. The CDR3 DNA reads as TGTGCCAGTTCTACAGGGTGGAATTCACCCCTCCACTTT. Amino acids: CASSTGWNSPLHF. Complete variable domain (other parts from reference TRBV19 and TRBJ1-6): DGGITQSPKYLFRKEGQNVTLSCEQNLNHDAMYWYRQDPGQGLRLIYYSQIVNDFQKGDIAEGYSVSREKKESFPLTVTSAQKNPTAFYLCASSTGWNSPLHFGNGTRLTVT.

The rearrangement links TRBV9 to TRBJ2-7; no firm D call. Germline V gene sequence: CDR1 SGDLS, CDR2 YYNGEE. V dropped 3 bases and J dropped 2 bases, with 9 bases sitting between them. CDR3 length equals 13 residues. CDR3 in DNA: TGTGCCAGCAGCGCCCCCCTCACCTACGAGCAGTACTTC. Translation: CASSAPLTYEQYF.

The chain uses TRBV6-5 and TRBJ2-3; 9 bases match TRBD2. Trimming took 2 bases from V and 5 from J; bases not matched to a gene: 8. This CDR3 comprises 16 residues. Germline loops: CDR1 MNHEY, CDR2 SVGAGI. CDR3 in amino acids: CASSYGFAGGQDTQYF. Written as DNA, the CDR3 is TGTGCCAGCAGTTACGGCTTTGCGGGGGGGCAAGATACGCAGTATTTT.

The chain joins TRBV30 to TRBJ1-5, with no clear D. Trimming took 3 bases from V and 2 from J, leaving 11 bases between them. Germline CDR1 and CDR2: GTSNPN and SVGIG (reference sequence). This CDR3 has 14 amino acids. This CDR3 is CAWSRTGGNQPQHF. In DNA, the CDR3 is TGTGCCTGGAGCCGTACCGGTGGCAATCAGCCCCAGCATTTT.

The rearrangement uses TRBV7-8 and TRBJ1-3, with 7 nucleotides matching TRBD1. The CDR3 covers 15 residues. Germline values: CDR1 SGHVS, CDR2 FQNEAQ. V gave up 2 bases and J gave up 3 bases; unmatched junction bases: 4. The CDR3 reads CASSLYRDSGNTIYF. In DNA, the CDR3 is TGTGCCAGCAGCTTATACCGGGACAGTGGAAACACCATATATTTT.

The chain recombines TRBV5-5 with TRBJ1-2, with 8 bases that match TRBD1. Germline-derived CDR1 and CDR2 are SGHKS and YYEKEE (reference sequence). This CDR3 is 13 amino acids long. V gave up 0 bases and J gave up 7 bases; unmatched junction bases: 2. The CDR3 DNA reads as TGTGCCAGCAGCTTGGTAGACAGGGGTGGCTACACCTTC. Translating gives CASSLVDRGGYTF.

The chain uses TRBV6-6 and TRBJ2-2; the D is unclear. Germline V lookup: CDR1 MNHNY, CDR2 SVGAGI (reference sequence). This CDR3 is built from 12 residues. The germline V and J ends were trimmed by 4 bases and 2 bases, with 2 bases remaining between them. The DNA of the CDR3 is TGTGCCAGCAGTTTTAACACCGGGGAGCTGTTTTTT. Its translation is CASSFNTGELFF.

The chain is built from TRBV2 and TRBJ2-5; 9 nucleotides line up with TRBD1. CDR1 SNHLY and CDR2 FYNNEI come from the germline V gene. Losses at the gene ends were 8 bases for V and 4 bases for J; bases not matched to a gene: 8. The CDR3 totals 14 residues. For the CDR3, the DNA is TGTGCCAGCCAAACAGGGGGCCGGACAGAGACCCAGTACTTC. Protein sequence: CASQTGGRTETQYF.

The V call is TRBV4-3, the J call TRBJ1-2; D gene uncertain. This CDR3 is 14 amino acids long. The germline V gene has CDR1 LGHNA and CDR2 YSLEER. Trimming took off 0 bases at V and 12 bases at J, with 17 bases between the two ends. The CDR3 DNA is TGCGCCAGCAGCCAAGATCGGGGTAGCGGGGTTAACACCTTC. Translating it yields CASSQDRGSGVNTF.

This sequence joins TRBV7-2 and TRBJ1-1, with a possible D match to TRBD1 (6 bases). V lost 6 bases, J lost 0 bases, and 17 bases lay in between. Germline CDR1 reads SGHTA; CDR2 reads FQGNSA. This CDR3 has 16 amino acids. In DNA form, the CDR3 reads TGTGCCAGCAGACAAACGGGGGCAGGGGTGAACACTGAAGCTTTCTTT. Translation: CASRQTGAGVNTEAFF.

J is TRBJ2-3 and V is TRBV11-1, with D possibly called TRBD1 or TRBD2 (5 bases each). CDR1 is SGHAT and CDR2 is FQDESV in the germline V gene (reference sequence). The CDR3 runs 14 residues. V dropped 2 bases and J dropped 2 bases, with 8 bases sitting between them. The DNA of the CDR3 is TGTGCCAGCAGCTTATCCGGGACCACAGATACGCAGTATTTT. Protein product: CASSLSGTTDTQYF.

This rearrangement joins TRBV7-7 to TRBJ2-1; D call uncertain. Germline V gives CDR1 SSHAT, CDR2 FNYEAQ (reference sequence). The CDR3 extends over 13 amino acids. With 1 base removed from V and 7 bases from J, the gap between germline ends came to 8 bases. The CDR3 region has the DNA TGTGCCAGCAGCTTAGATCGTATAAATGAGCAGTTCTTC. This translates into CASSLDRINEQFF.

This clone appeared a single time. The chain employs TRBV28 and TRBJ2-5; a possible D gene is TRBD1 (6 bases). Germline CDR1 MDHEN, CDR2 SYDVKM. This CDR3 region has 13 residues. V dropped 7 bases and J dropped 1 base, with 10 bases sitting between them. CDR3 bases: TGTGCCAGCATAAGGGGGTTCCAAGAGACCCAGTACTTC. Residues: CASIRGFQETQYF.

This chain connects TRBV6-6 to TRBJ1-3, with D possibly TRBD1 on 5 matching bases. V was clipped by 2 bases and J by 0 bases, with 11 bases between them. The CDR3 extends over 16 amino acids. Germline V gives CDR1 MNHNY, CDR2 SVGAGI (reference sequence). The CDR3: CASSYLGGSSGNTIYF. CDR3 coding DNA: TGTGCCAGCAGTTACCTCGGGGGGAGCTCTGGAAACACCATATATTTT.

This chain links TRBV7-9 with TRBJ1-4, with D possibly TRBD1 on 5 matching bases. Per the germline V gene, CDR1 is SEHNR and CDR2 is FQNEAQ (reference sequence). CDR3 length: 14 residues. V lost 3 bases, J lost 3 bases, and 8 bases lay in between. The CDR3 coding sequence is TGTGCCAGCAGCTTGACAGCCCCTAATGAAAAACTGTTTTTT. Protein product: CASSLTAPNEKLFF.

The V call is TRBV4-3, the J call TRBJ1-2; D ambiguous. This CDR3 spans 15 amino acids. Per the germline V gene, CDR1 is LGHNA and CDR2 is YSLEER. Between the trimmed V and J ends, which lost 0 bases and 4 bases, there was a span of 12 bases. The CDR3 DNA follows: TGCGCCAGCAGCCAAGATCGTGCCAGCCCCTATGGCTACACCTTC. It codes for CASSQDRASPYGYTF.

J is TRBJ1-1 and V is TRBV5-4, with a weak D call TRBD1 (5 bases). Trimming cost V 4 bases and J 3 bases, with 22 bases left between them. The CDR3 has 17 residues. Germline V CDR1 and CDR2: SGHNT, YYREEE (reference sequence). Here the CDR3 reads CASSQKRPAGVDTEAFF. The DNA of the CDR3 is TGTGCCAGCAGCCAAAAACGACCCGCGGGGGTGGACACTGAAGCTTTCTTT. Looking up the rest from reference TRBV5-4 and TRBJ1-1 gives the full variable domain: ETGVTQSPTHLIKTRGQQVTLRCSSQSGHNTVSWYQQALGQGPQFIFQYYREEENGRGNFPPRFSGLQFPNYSSELNVNALELDDSALYLCASSQKRPAGVDTEAFFGQGTRLTVV.

The chain couples TRBV5-4 to TRBJ1-3, with 7 positions matching TRBD1. V shed 5 bases, J shed 1 base, and the junction held 6 bases outside the gene matches. The CDR3 sequence is 15 residues long. The germline V gene has CDR1 SGHNT and CDR2 YYREEE (reference sequence). The CDR3 sequence: CASSITGASGNTIYF. CDR3 bases: TGTGCCAGCAGTATAACAGGGGCGTCTGGAAACACCATATATTTT.

The CDR3 DNA sequence: TGTGCCAGCAGCTTAGGACTAGGGCCGGTGTACAATGAGCAGTTCTTC. Translation: CASSLGLGPVYNEQFF. The chain employs TRBV7-9 and TRBJ2-1, with D maybe TRBD2 (6 bases). From germline, CDR1 is SEHNR and CDR2 FQNEAQ (reference sequence). The V and J ends lost 1 base and 4 bases respectively, with 14 bases between them. This CDR3 is 16 amino acids long.

This clone occurred a few times. The chain employs TRBV7-8 and TRBJ1-1; D remains unclear. CDR3 size: 15 residues. Germline-derived CDR1 and CDR2 are SGHVS and FQNEAQ. V was clipped by 2 bases and J by 2 bases, with 12 bases between them. The CDR3 region is CASSLRTDSNTEAFF. CDR3 nucleotide sequence: TGTGCCAGCAGCTTACGGACGGATTCCAACACTGAAGCTTTCTTT.

In DNA, the CDR3 is TGTGCCAGCAGTGACCGGGCACGGCGGGGCACAGATACGCAGTATTTT. Translating gives CASSDRARRGTDTQYF. The chain carries TRBV6-4 and TRBJ2-3; D is perhaps TRBD2 (5 bases). Germline V gives CDR1 MRHNA, CDR2 SNTAGT. The V end was cut by 2 bases, the J end by 1 base, with 13 bases between. There are 16 residues in the CDR3.

This clone was counted a single time. This sequence joins TRBV28 and TRBJ1-5; D is perhaps TRBD1 (6 bases). This CDR3 contains 12 residues. In germline, CDR1 is MDHEN, CDR2 SYDVKM. V lost 8 bases to trimming and J lost 5 bases, with 10 bases between them. This CDR3 reads CASRQADQPQHF. CDR3 in DNA: TGTGCCAGCCGACAGGCTGATCAGCCCCAGCATTTT.

This chain connects TRBV19 to TRBJ2-1; D is undetermined. V was pared by 3 bases and J by 5 bases, with 11 bases between. The CDR3 totals 14 residues. Germline-derived CDR1 and CDR2 are LNHDA and SQIVND (reference sequence). CDR3 amino acids: CASSIVLQDNEQFF. DNA for the CDR3: TGTGCCAGTAGTATCGTCCTGCAGGACAATGAGCAGTTCTTC.